A selection of T cell receptor beta chains follows, all from one sample in a study of control samples from healthy donors and cancer patients. Sequencing was performed with immunoSEQ multiplex PCR; in TCRdb, only in-frame clones are kept and a portion is missing. This repertoire shows approximately 140,000 clones, 91% found once; its top ten account for approximately 6.8%. Source material: blood. Receptors were obtained from a man between 18 and 35 years old in good health. The CDR3 runs from the conserved cysteine through the conserved F or W. The order of the fields is D gene, clone size, V gene, J gene, CDR3 DNA, CDR3 protein. A D gene is named only where the DNA matches it firmly. Part of the rows lack a size; the others show once, few, many or a class for expanded clones.

-	-	TRBV18	TRBJ1-3	TGTGCCAGCTCACCATCCAGCCTACTCTCTGGAAACACCATATATTTT	CASSPSSLLSGNTIYF
TRBD1	-	TRBV6-6	TRBJ1-5	TGTGCCAGCAGTCGGGACAGGTTCGGCCGAGAGCAAATCGGAAGCAATCAGCCCCAGCATTTT	CASSRDRFGREQIGSNQPQHF
-	-	TRBV3-1/TRBV3-2	TRBJ2-3	TGTGCCAGCAGCCAAGTCCCCGGATCCACAGATACGCAGTATTTT	CASSQVPGSTDTQYF
-	-	TRBV7-9	TRBJ1-2	TGTGCCAGCAGCTCTATCGCTCCTATCGGGGGCTATGGCTACACCTTC	CASSSIAPIGGYGYTF
TRBD2	once	TRBV5-1	TRBJ2-2	TGCGCCAGCAGCTTCCTCTCGACTAGCGGGGGCCCAAAGAACACCGGGGAGCTGTTTTTT	CASSFLSTSGGPKNTGELFF
TRBD1	-	TRBV5-6	TRBJ1-1	TGTGCCAGCACCGTACCGGGACAGAAGTGGCCCCACACTGAAGCTTTCTTT	CASTVPGQKWPHTEAFF
-	few	TRBV30	TRBJ1-3	TGTGCCTGGTACAGCAATAGTAACTCTGGAAACACCATATATTTT	CAWYSNSNSGNTIYF
-	-	TRBV29-1	TRBJ1-1	TGCAGCGCAGAAGTGACAGATGAAGCTTTCTTT	CSAEVTDEAFF
-	-	TRBV7-8	TRBJ1-5	TGTGCCAGCAGCTTAGACTCCAATCAGCCCCAGCATTTT	CASSLDSNQPQHF
-	-	TRBV30	TRBJ1-6	TGTGCCTGGAGCCCCGCAGGGAATTCACCCCTCCACTTT	CAWSPAGNSPLHF
-	-	TRBV27	TRBJ1-2	TGTGCCAGCAGTTTTGGGGGTGGCGGCTATGGCTACACCTTC	CASSFGGGGYGYTF
TRBD1	-	TRBV9	TRBJ2-5	TGTGCCAGCAGCGTAGAAAGGGGACGCCCCGGACAGGGGGCAGAGGAGACCCAGTACTTC	CASSVERGRPGQGAEETQYF
-	-	TRBV7-2	TRBJ2-3	TGTGCCAGCAGCTTACACACAGATACGCAGTATTTT	CASSLHTDTQYF
TRBD1	-	TRBV5-1	TRBJ2-7	TGCGCCAGCAGCTTGTCCCTCCGATTCCCAGGGACAGGAGAACAACACGTCTACGAGCAGTACTTC	CASSLSLRFPGTGEQHVYEQYF
-	few	TRBV29-1	TRBJ2-1	TGCAGCGTTGAAGAGCCCAGGGATAGTGAGCAGTTCTTC	CSVEEPRDSEQFF
-	-	TRBV2	TRBJ1-3	TGTGCCAGCAGTGAAGAGGATTACTCTGGAAACACCATATATTTT	CASSEEDYSGNTIYF
TRBD1	-	TRBV7-8	TRBJ2-3	TGTGCCAGCAGCGCAAGACAGGGGGAAGATACGCAGTATTTT	CASSARQGEDTQYF
-	-	TRBV11-1	TRBJ2-3	TGTGCCAGCAGCTTAGCCCTGGATCCTAGCACAGATACGCAGTATTTT	CASSLALDPSTDTQYF
TRBD1	-	TRBV7-3	TRBJ2-7	TGTGCCAGCAGCTCGACAGGGGGACCCAACGAGCAGTACTTC	CASSSTGGPNEQYF
TRBD1	-	TRBV25-1	TRBJ2-7	TGTGCCAGCAGTGAATATGACAGGGTGGGGGAGCAGTACTTC	CASSEYDRVGEQYF
TRBD2	-	TRBV5-1	TRBJ2-5	TGCGCCAGCAGCATAAGAGCGGGGGGAGCGCAGACCCAGTACTTC	CASSIRAGGAQTQYF
-	-	TRBV5-5	TRBJ2-2	TGTGCCAGCAGCTTTGGAGTAAACACCGGGGAGCTGTTTTTT	CASSFGVNTGELFF
TRBD1	-	TRBV24-1	TRBJ1-1	TGTGCCACCAGTGATTTGCGTCAGGGGGCGGGGGCTTTCTTT	CATSDLRQGAGAFF
-	few	TRBV5-6	TRBJ1-6	TGTGCCAGCAGCTTTCGCCTCGCGGATCCCCTCCACTTT	CASSFRLADPLHF
-	-	TRBV9	TRBJ1-3	TGTGCCAGCAGCGTAGCCCAGGGAAACACCATATATTTT	CASSVAQGNTIYF
-	-	TRBV19	TRBJ1-5	TGTGCCAGTAGTATAGTTCAGAATCAGCCCCAGCATTTT	CASSIVQNQPQHF
TRBD1	-	TRBV6-1	TRBJ1-5	TGTGCCAGCAGTGAAGCACGGACAGGGAGGAATCAGCCCCAGCATTTT	CASSEARTGRNQPQHF
-	-	TRBV19	TRBJ2-7	TGTGCCAGTAGTTCGTACGGGGTATATCCCGAGCAGTACTTC	CASSSYGVYPEQYF
TRBD1	-	TRBV9	TRBJ1-3	TGTGCCAGCAGACAGGGGGAGGCTGGAAACACCATATATTTT	CASRQGEAGNTIYF
TRBD1	-	TRBV18	TRBJ1-1	TGTGCCAGCTCACCACGTGGACAGGGGTTAGCGAACACTGAAGCTTTCTTT	CASSPRGQGLANTEAFF
-	-	TRBV7-9	TRBJ1-1	TGTGCCAGCAGCAGGAAAGAAGCTTTCTTT	CASSRKEAFF
TRBD1	-	TRBV7-9	TRBJ2-7	TGTGCCAGCAGCTCAGGGGGCAGGGGCTACGAGCAGTACTTC	CASSSGGRGYEQYF
-	-	TRBV21-1	TRBJ2-7	TGTGCCAGCAGCACGAGGACAGGTCACTACGAGCAGTACTTC	CASSTRTGHYEQYF
-	-	TRBV4-2	TRBJ2-1	TGTGCCAGCAGCCACGCCGATGCTGCCTACAATGAGCAGTTCTTC	CASSHADAAYNEQFF
TRBD1	-	TRBV15	TRBJ2-5	TGTGCCACCTCCCCGGCCCCCCCGGGACAGGTGGGGGAGACCCAGTACTTC	CATSPAPPGQVGETQYF
TRBD1	-	TRBV7-2	TRBJ1-2	TGTGCCAGCAGCTTCGGGGCGGGACAGGGGGGCTACACCTTC	CASSFGAGQGGYTF
TRBD1	-	TRBV24-1	TRBJ2-1	TGTGCCACCAGTGAGGGCGGACAGGGGGCTTACAATGAGCAGTTCTTC	CATSEGGQGAYNEQFF
-	-	TRBV5-6	TRBJ1-2	TGTGCCAGCAGCTTTTTCGCGGGGGGAAACTATGGCTACACCTTC	CASSFFAGGNYGYTF
TRBD2	-	TRBV4-3	TRBJ2-3	TGCGCCAGCAGCCGAATGACTAGCGGGGGAGGGGATACGCAGTATTTT	CASSRMTSGGGDTQYF
-	-	TRBV6-5	TRBJ2-7	TGTGCCAGCACCCGGGCCCCGGGCCACGAGCAGTACTTC	CASTRAPGHEQYF
TRBD2	-	TRBV7-3	TRBJ2-3	TGTGCCAGCAGCTACTTAGGACTAGCGGGGGTAGATACGCAGTATTTT	CASSYLGLAGVDTQYF
TRBD1	-	TRBV6-5	TRBJ2-3	TGTGCCAGCAGTTGGGGGACAGGCCCTGGCACAGATACGCAGTATTTT	CASSWGTGPGTDTQYF
TRBD2	-	TRBV7-3	TRBJ2-7	TGTGCCAGCAGCCCCCTAGCGGGGTCTTTCTACGAGCAGTACTTC	CASSPLAGSFYEQYF
-	once	TRBV3-1/TRBV3-2	TRBJ2-3	TGTGCCAGCAGCCTGGGGGCGGGGGTTCCCACAGATACGCAGTATTTT	CASSLGAGVPTDTQYF
-	-	TRBV25-1	TRBJ1-2	TGTGCCAGCAGTAACCTCGCAGGGACGGGCTACACCTTC	CASSNLAGTGYTF
-	-	TRBV6-5	TRBJ2-6	TGTGCCAGCAGGGGACAATTCGCTGGGGCCAACGTCCTGACTTTC	CASRGQFAGANVLTF
TRBD2	once	TRBV6-2/TRBV6-3	TRBJ2-7	TGTGCCAGCAGTTATGGCCTAGCGGCTATCTACGAGCAGTACTTC	CASSYGLAAIYEQYF